The source of this T cell receptor beta chain is a study of T cells after posttransplantation cyclophosphamide. Assay used: immunoSEQ multiplex PCR; TCRdb lists only in-frame clones, some missing. The repertoire has approximately 15,000 clones, 94% of them found once; the top ten carry roughly 0.27%. The naive gate required viable CD3+CD4+ or CD3+CD8+ cells with CCR7+CD45RA+CD45RO-CD95-CD27+CD28+ phenotype. Germline V gene lookup returns CDR1 GTSNPN and CDR2 SVGIG (reference sequence). The V gene lost 4 bases and the J gene lost 6 bases, with 20 bases spanning the gap. The CDR3 contains 15 residues. A single count supports this clone.

The source of this sequence is a woman aged 45-65 years in good health and a related stem cell transplant donor. The sequenced sample consisted of naive CD4+ T cells sorted from blood. The chain recombines TRBV30 with TRBJ2-3, with D perhaps matching TRBD1 (7 bases). The DNA for the CDR3 is TGTGCCTGGACCAAGGACAGGCGGAGCGGGGATACGCAGTATTTT. As protein: CAWTKDRRSGDTQYF.